These 21 T cell receptor beta chains share one sample of origin, sequenced in a study of T-cell memory formation after mild COVID-19. TCRdb reanalysed the 5' RACE reads using MiXCR and keeps one entry per CDR3 protein. The top ten hold approximately 13% of the sample, which has 350,000 or so distinct CDR3 sequences, around 20% seen once. Input material: PBMCs or a T cell subset sorted from them (not recorded which). These TCRs come from an adult woman who had mild COVID-19 (a few samples of this study predate the infection). Cell type and time point are not known.

The rearrangement uses TRBV18 and TRBJ2-7, with 10 bases identical to TRBD2. The CDR3 contains 15 residues. J was trimmed by 3 bases and V by 0 bases; bases with no gene match: 2. Germline CDR1 KGHSH, CDR2 LQKENI. The DNA for the CDR3 is TGTGCCAGCTCACCACCGTCTAGCGGGAGCTACGAGCAGTACTTC. This sequence encodes CASSPPSSGSYEQYF. Full variable domain (rest looked up from reference TRBV18 and TRBJ2-7): NAGVMQNPRHLVRRRGQEARLRCSPMKGHSHVYWYRQLPEEGLKFMVYLQKENIIDESGMPKERFSAEFPKEGPSILRIQQVVRGDSAAYFCASSPPSSGSYEQYFGPGTRLTVT.

This sequence joins TRBV3-1 and TRBJ2-3, with D perhaps matching TRBD2 (6 bases). Trimming pared 2 bases from V and 10 bases from J, leaving 16 bases between. Germline values: CDR1 LGHDT, CDR2 YNNKEL (reference sequence). The CDR3 is 14 amino acids. CDR3: CASSQMGLPSSQYF. As DNA, the CDR3 is TGTGCCAGCAGCCAAATGGGACTGCCGTCCTCGCAGTATTTT.

This clonotype showed up just a few times. The J gene is TRBJ2-1, the V gene TRBV28; D not certain. Germline CDR1 reads MDHEN; CDR2 reads SYDVKM. The CDR3 is made up of 11 amino acids. V lost 3 bases to trimming and J lost 10 bases, with 7 bases between them. The CDR3 DNA sequence: TGTGCCAGCAGTTTGAATAGGGAGCAGTTCTTC. Encoded protein: CASSLNREQFF. The full variable domain, with the rest looked up from reference TRBV28 and TRBJ2-1, is DVKVTQSSRYLVKRTGEKVFLECVQDMDHENMFWYRQDPGLGLRLIYFSYDVKMKEKGDIPEGYSVSREKKERFSLILESASTNQTSMYLCASSLNREQFFGPGTRLTVL.

This chain joins TRBV10-3 and TRBJ2-1, with 11 nucleotides matching TRBD2. This CDR3 comprises 15 residues. The junction had 3 bases not matched to a gene; V was cut back by 4 bases and J by 4 bases. Germline CDR1 reads ENHRY; CDR2 reads SYGVKD. As DNA, the CDR3 is TGTGCCATCAGTGCTACTAGCGGGGGTTACAATGAGCAGTTCTTC. This codes for CAISATSGGYNEQFF.

This clonotype was observed a handful of times. The chain uses TRBV20-1 and TRBJ2-3; perhaps TRBD2 as D (5 bases). The ends were cut back, 1 base at V and 0 bases at J, with 8 bases in the middle. The CDR3 is 14 residues long. The V gene's germline CDR1 is DFQATT and CDR2 SNEGSKA (reference sequence). CDR3 residues: CSARGGPSTDTQYF. Here the CDR3 DNA reads TGCAGTGCTAGAGGAGGGCCGAGCACAGATACGCAGTATTTT.

The chain links TRBV7-9 to TRBJ1-2; 10 bases fit TRBD1. The trim removed 5 bases at V and 2 bases at J, leaving 8 bases unmatched. The CDR3 is 16 amino acids. Germline values: CDR1 SEHNR, CDR2 FQNEAQ (reference sequence). DNA of the CDR3: TGTGCCAGCAGCCTTACTTGGGACAGGGGAAACTATGGCTACACCTTC. Translated, it gives CASSLTWDRGNYGYTF.

This clonotype was detected only a few times. The chain joins TRBV6-5 to TRBJ1-4; 11 positions agree with TRBD1. J lost 8 bases, V lost 5 bases, and 4 bases had no gene match. The CDR3 runs 14 residues. Germline loops: CDR1 MNHEY, CDR2 SVGAGI. Written as DNA, the CDR3 is TGTGCCAGCAGTCGGACAGGGGGCAAGGAAAAACTGTTTTTT. The encoded protein is CASSRTGGKEKLFF.

This clonotype was counted a few times. The CDR3 loop is CASSQGLAGAETQYF. The CDR3 nucleotides read TGTGCCAGCAGCCAGGGACTAGCGGGGGCGGAGACCCAGTACTTC. The chain couples TRBV7-3 to TRBJ2-5, with 14 bases fitting TRBD2. CDR3 length: 15 residues. V was pared by 5 bases and J by 5 bases, with 4 bases of the junction left unmatched. Per germline, CDR1 SGHTA and CDR2 FQGTGA.

This clonotype was counted between two and nine times. This sequence joins TRBV5-1 and TRBJ1-3; unclear D gene. This CDR3 has 16 residues. From germline, CDR1 is SGHRS and CDR2 YFSETQ. V was shortened by 0 bases and J by 1 base, with 11 bases between the two germline ends. CDR3 DNA: TGCGCCAGCAGCTTGGGACCTACCGCTTCTGGAAACACCATATATTTT. Its translation is CASSLGPTASGNTIYF.

The table lists this clonotype with a few counts. The chain couples TRBV29-1 to TRBJ2-3; 7 bases are shared with TRBD1. CDR3 length equals 17 residues. Germline trimming cut 5 bases from V and 2 bases from J; bases unmatched to any gene: 16. Per the germline V gene, CDR1 is SQVTM and CDR2 is ANQGSEA. CDR3 DNA: TGCAGCGTTCAACTGGCGTCTAGGGGGCGTCTCACAGATACGCAGTATTTT. It is translated as CSVQLASRGRLTDTQYF.

This clonotype has more than one count but fewer than ten. V is TRBV5-1 and J is TRBJ1-1; 9 bases match TRBD1. Germline CDR1 and CDR2: SGHRS and YFSETQ. Trimming at V came to 2 bases and at J to 3 bases, leaving 11 bases not matched to a gene. The length of the CDR3 is 17 residues. CDR3 region: CASSFRYIQGADTEAFF. The CDR3 DNA sequence: TGCGCCAGCAGCTTTCGTTACATACAGGGGGCTGACACTGAAGCTTTCTTT.

V and J are TRBV10-2 and TRBJ2-7, with D unclear. This CDR3 comprises 14 residues. Germline assignment: CDR1 WSHSY and CDR2 SAAADI. Trimming stripped 1 base from V and 0 bases from J, with 7 bases between. CDR3 DNA sequence: TGCGCCAGCAGTGAGTGGCCGAGCTCCTACGAGCAGTACTTC. The encoded protein is CASSEWPSSYEQYF.

This clonotype has just a few counts. The chain recombines TRBV4-2 with TRBJ2-3, with a tentative D call TRBD2 (6 bases). The germline gives CDR1 LGHNA, CDR2 YNFKEQ. The CDR3 covers 16 residues. Trimming removed 3 bases from V and 6 bases from J, with 19 bases in between. CDR3 nucleotide sequence: TGTGCCAGCAGCCAGGGGGACTCCGAGATTATCGATACGCAGTATTTT. It yields the protein CASSQGDSEIIDTQYF.

This clonotype has a handful of counts. The rearrangement links TRBV25-1 to TRBJ2-3; tentatively, D is TRBD1 (6 bases). This CDR3 comprises 14 residues. The V and J ends lost 3 bases and 3 bases respectively, with 10 bases between them. CDR1 and CDR2 (germline): MGHDK, SYGVNS. The CDR3 DNA reads TGTGCCAGCAGTGACGTAGGGGGAACAGATACGCAGTATTTT. Its translation: CASSDVGGTDTQYF.

The rearrangement uses TRBV7-3 and TRBJ1-1, with TRBD1 identical over 9 bases. Trimming at V came to 0 bases and at J to 4 bases, leaving 9 bases not matched to a gene. This CDR3 has 17 amino acids. CDR1 is SGHTA and CDR2 is FQGTGA in the germline V gene. This CDR3 reads CASSLTWGGQGTTEAFF. Here the CDR3 DNA reads TGTGCCAGCAGCTTAACTTGGGGCGGACAGGGGACCACTGAAGCTTTCTTT.

The rearrangement links TRBV2 to TRBJ1-3, with a weak D call TRBD1 (5 bases). The CDR3 is made up of 17 amino acids. Trimming cost V 7 bases and J 0 bases, with 19 bases left between them. From germline, CDR1 is SNHLY and CDR2 FYNNEI. DNA of the CDR3: TGTGCCAGCATTAGAGGGGACCGCTTCAGCTCTGGAAACACCATATATTTT. This translates into CASIRGDRFSSGNTIYF. Full variable domain (rest looked up from reference TRBV2 and TRBJ1-3): EPEVTQTPSHQVTQMGQEVILRCVPISNHLYFYWYRQILGQKVEFLVSFYNNEISEKSEIFDDQFSVERPDGSNFTLKIRSTKLEDSAMYFCASIRGDRFSSGNTIYFGEGSWLTVV.

The chain employs TRBV20-1 and TRBJ2-6, with 9 bases aligning to TRBD1. The germline gives CDR1 DFQATT, CDR2 SNEGSKA (reference sequence). The CDR3 covers 16 residues. V trimming: 5 bases; J trimming: 4 bases; junction bases outside the gene matches: 9. The CDR3 DNA reads as TGCAGTGCTGACAGTCGGACAGGGGACGGGGCCAACGTCCTGACTTTC. Its translation is CSADSRTGDGANVLTF.

Here the CDR3 DNA reads TGTGCCAGCAGCTTAGCACGGGGACCCCCCGGGAGGTTCTTC. It encodes CASSLARGPPGRFF. The genes are TRBV11-2 and TRBJ2-1; D is possibly TRBD2 (6 bases). Germline CDR1 SGHAT, CDR2 FQNNGV. The CDR3 extends over 14 amino acids. The V end was cut by 1 base, the J end by 15 bases, with 19 bases between.

For the CDR3, the DNA is TGTGCCACCAGCAGGGACATGAGTCCCTACCGTCATGGCTACACCTTC. Protein sequence: CATSRDMSPYRHGYTF. The rearrangement joins TRBV15 to TRBJ1-2, with D maybe TRBD1 (5 bases). CDR1 is LNHNV, CDR2 YYDKDF, per germline (reference sequence). The CDR3 totals 16 residues. V lost 3 bases to trimming and J lost 6 bases, with 20 bases between them.

This clonotype appeared a few times. CDR3 DNA sequence: TGTGCCACCAGTGAGCTCCTGGCGGAGGACACCGGGGAGCTGTTTTTT. Amino acids: CATSELLAEDTGELFF. This sequence joins TRBV24-1 and TRBJ2-2; D perhaps matches TRBD2 (5 bases). V gave up 4 bases and J gave up 3 bases, with 14 bases separating them. The germline V gene has CDR1 KGHDR and CDR2 SFDVKD. The CDR3 totals 16 residues.

This clonotype turned up a few times. The chain joins TRBV10-2 to TRBJ1-1, with a weak D call TRBD1 (6 bases). This CDR3 has 12 amino acids. Trimming took 7 bases from V and 2 from J, leaving 8 bases between them. In germline, CDR1 is WSHSY, CDR2 SAAADI. Here the CDR3 DNA reads TGCGCCAGCACACAGGGAAACACTGAAGCTTTCTTT. Translation: CASTQGNTEAFF.